Each of the 15 T cell receptor beta chains below was sequenced from the same sample in a study of radiation and T cells in renal cell carcinoma (dated by TCRdb to 2020 to 2022). Library generation was performed with the immunoSEQ multiplex PCR assay. This immuneACCESS table, as held by TCRdb, lists in-frame sequences with V and J called but not all clones. Of the missing ones, under half trace to an unresolved V gene in checked studies; the others have no known cause. Within this sample are around 180,000 clones, with 88% of them counted one time only. The ten largest account for approximately 10% of the sample. Interpreted using the paper, the time point label stands for: blood 4 weeks post-SBRT, at nephrectomy. Explained via the paper, the treatment or condition label denotes: 15 Gy SBRT to primary tumor, nephrectomy 4 weeks later. The sequencing used blood, collected from a patient whose treatment included radiotherapy and nephrectomy. These receptors all come from a woman aged 45-59 years with renal cell carcinoma.

The rearrangement links TRBV6-6 to TRBJ1-2; 7 bases line up with TRBD1. The CDR3 totals 14 residues. Trimming took 6 bases from V and 3 from J; bases not matched to a gene: 7. Germline V gives CDR1 MNHNY, CDR2 SVGAGI (reference sequence). The chain's CDR3 is CASRRQGRYYGYTF. CDR3 nucleotides: TGTGCCAGCAGGCGACAGGGTCGTTACTATGGCTACACCTTC.

The chain couples TRBV19 to TRBJ2-7; the D gene could be TRBD1 or TRBD2 (5 bases each). V lost 3 bases and J 0 bases, leaving 15 bases between the germline ends. CDR1 is LNHDA, CDR2 SQIVND, per germline (reference sequence). The CDR3 is made up of 16 amino acids. CDR3 residues: CASSISGTVSSYEQYF. CDR3 nucleotides: TGTGCCAGTAGTATTTCCGGGACGGTTAGCTCCTACGAGCAGTACTTC.

The chain recombines TRBV5-1 with TRBJ1-4; D unresolved. Germline V gene data show CDR1 as SGHRS and CDR2 as YFSETQ. Between the trimmed V and J ends, which lost 0 bases and 6 bases, there was a span of 9 bases. This CDR3 spans 14 amino acids. The CDR3 coding sequence is TGCGCCAGCAGCTTGGGAGACAACTATGAAAAACTGTTTTTT. Its translation is CASSLGDNYEKLFF. The variable domain in full, with the rest retrieved from reference TRBV5-1 and TRBJ1-4, is KAGVTQTPRYLIKTRGQQVTLSCSPISGHRSVSWYQQTPGQGLQFLFEYFSETQRNKGNFPGRFSGRQFSNSRSEMNVSTLELGDSALYLCASSLGDNYEKLFFGSGTQLSVL.

The rearrangement links TRBV2 to TRBJ2-5; D may match TRBD1 or TRBD2 (5 bases each). Trimming took off 6 bases at V and 7 bases at J, with 18 bases between the two ends. The CDR3 is 14 amino acids. Germline loops: CDR1 SNHLY, CDR2 FYNNEI. DNA of the CDR3: TGTGCCAGCAGCGCACTCGGGACCGAAGGGACCCAGTACTTC. As protein: CASSALGTEGTQYF.

The chain recombines TRBV4-1 with TRBJ1-6; D unresolved. The CDR3 runs 16 residues. Germline CDR1 and CDR2: MGHRA and YSYEKL. Between the trimmed V and J ends, which lost 1 base and 9 bases, there was a span of 16 bases. CDR3 bases: TGCGCCAGCAGCCAAGGGAGGGCTCCCACGGGTTCACCCCTCCACTTT. This encodes CASSQGRAPTGSPLHF.

This clone has only one observation. The chain recombines TRBV10-2 with TRBJ2-1; 10 bases match TRBD2. V was clipped by 5 bases and J by 7 bases; unmatched bases: 5. The CDR3 consists of 14 residues. CDR1 is WSHSY and CDR2 is SAAADI in the germline V gene. CDR3 sequence reads: CASSSSGGGNEQFF. The CDR3 nucleotides are TGCGCCAGCAGTTCTAGCGGGGGAGGGAATGAGCAGTTCTTC.

CDR3 protein: CASSFDLIAGANVLTF. CDR3 bases: TGCGCCAGCAGCTTTGACCTTATCGCTGGGGCCAACGTCCTGACTTTC. The chain couples TRBV5-1 to TRBJ2-6; no firm D call. Germline V gene data show CDR1 as SGHRS and CDR2 as YFSETQ. Between the trimmed V and J ends, which lost 2 bases and 2 bases, there was a span of 11 bases. The CDR3 is 16 residues long.

As DNA, the CDR3 is TGTGCCAGCAGCTTGCTCAGGGGGATGAACGAGCAGTACTTC. As protein: CASSLLRGMNEQYF. The genes are TRBV7-2 and TRBJ2-7; 7 bases map to TRBD1. The CDR3 runs to 14 residues. V lost 3 bases and J lost 5; bases outside the gene matches: 7. The V gene's germline CDR1 is SGHTA and CDR2 FQGNSA.

CDR3 in DNA: TGCGCCAGCAGCCAGAATCAGGGCTCTGGGGCCAACGTCCTGACTTTC. Translating gives CASSQNQGSGANVLTF. The genes are TRBV4-3 and TRBJ2-6, with D possibly TRBD1 on 5 matching bases. CDR3 length: 16 residues. Germline CDR1 reads LGHNA; CDR2 reads YSLEER. V lost 3 bases and J 0 bases, leaving 9 bases between the germline ends.

This rearrangement joins TRBV6-1 to TRBJ2-2; no firm D call. The V and J ends lost 4 bases and 7 bases respectively, with 13 bases between them. Germline lookup yields CDR1 MNHNS and CDR2 SASEGT. The CDR3 is 14 residues long. The DNA of the CDR3 is TGTGCCAGCAGTGCCGAACACCGAAGCGGGGAGCTGTTTTTT. It translates to CASSAEHRSGELFF.

This chain uses TRBV7-9 with TRBJ2-5; 11 bases line up with TRBD2. Germline-derived CDR1 and CDR2 are SEHNR and FQNEAQ (reference sequence). This CDR3 is 18 amino acids long. Trimming at V came to 2 bases and at J to 0 bases, leaving 8 bases not matched to a gene. The CDR3 DNA reads as TGTGCCAGCAGCTTAAGGCTAGCGGGGGGTAACTACCAAGAGACCCAGTACTTC. Translated, it gives CASSLRLAGGNYQETQYF.

This clone appeared a single time. This chain joins TRBV5-1 and TRBJ2-3, with TRBD1 matching 9 bases. Losses at the gene ends were 4 bases for V and 3 bases for J; bases not matched to a gene: 12. From germline, CDR1 is SGHRS and CDR2 YFSETQ. The CDR3 loop spans 17 amino acids. CDR3 amino acids: CASSLGSGTGNTDTQYF. The CDR3 nucleotides read TGCGCCAGCAGCCTAGGATCCGGGACAGGGAATACAGATACGCAGTATTTT.

This clone was counted a few times. This rearrangement joins TRBV18 to TRBJ1-1, with a possible D match to TRBD1 (5 bases). V dropped 2 bases and J dropped 0 bases, with 10 bases sitting between them. CDR3 size: 15 residues. Germline-derived CDR1 and CDR2 are KGHSH and LQKENI. The CDR3 here is CASSPGGEMNTEAFF. In DNA form, the CDR3 reads TGTGCCAGCTCACCAGGGGGTGAGATGAACACTGAAGCTTTCTTT.

This chain links TRBV5-1 with TRBJ1-1; TRBD1 is a possible D gene (5 bases). Trimming took 4 bases from V and 2 from J, leaving 24 bases between them. This CDR3 region has 18 residues. The germline V gene has CDR1 SGHRS and CDR2 YFSETQ. Written as DNA, the CDR3 is TGCGCCAGCAGCGCAACCCGTGGGGCGGACGTTTCTAACACTGAAGCTTTCTTT. Its protein product is CASSATRGADVSNTEAFF. Drawing the rest from reference TRBV5-1 and TRBJ1-1, the complete variable domain is KAGVTQTPRYLIKTRGQQVTLSCSPISGHRSVSWYQQTPGQGLQFLFEYFSETQRNKGNFPGRFSGRQFSNSRSEMNVSTLELGDSALYLCASSATRGADVSNTEAFFGQGTRLTVV.

The chain carries TRBV6-6 and TRBJ2-7; 8 bases map to TRBD2. Germline CDR1 is MNHNY and CDR2 is SVGAGI (reference sequence). Trimming cost V 0 bases and J 1 base; bases outside gene matches: 5. This CDR3 region has 16 residues. As DNA, the CDR3 is TGTGCCAGCAGTTACTCATTCGGGGGGGATTCCTACGAGCAGTACTTC. Translation: CASSYSFGGDSYEQYF.